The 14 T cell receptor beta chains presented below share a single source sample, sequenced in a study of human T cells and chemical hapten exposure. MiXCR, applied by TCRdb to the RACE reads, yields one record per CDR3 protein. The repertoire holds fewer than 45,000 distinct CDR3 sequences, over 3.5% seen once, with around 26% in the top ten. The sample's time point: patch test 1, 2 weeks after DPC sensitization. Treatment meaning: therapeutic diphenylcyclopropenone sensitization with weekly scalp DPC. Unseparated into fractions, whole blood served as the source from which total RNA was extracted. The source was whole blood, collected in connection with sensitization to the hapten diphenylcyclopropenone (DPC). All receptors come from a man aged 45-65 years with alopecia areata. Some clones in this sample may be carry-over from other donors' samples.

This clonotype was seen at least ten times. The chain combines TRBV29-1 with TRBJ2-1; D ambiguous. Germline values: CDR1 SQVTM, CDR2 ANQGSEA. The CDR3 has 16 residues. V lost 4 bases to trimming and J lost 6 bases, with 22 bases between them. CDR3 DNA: TGCAGCGTTGTTCACGGCGTCCGGAGTTTGGGCAATGAGCAGTTCTTC. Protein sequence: CSVVHGVRSLGNEQFF.

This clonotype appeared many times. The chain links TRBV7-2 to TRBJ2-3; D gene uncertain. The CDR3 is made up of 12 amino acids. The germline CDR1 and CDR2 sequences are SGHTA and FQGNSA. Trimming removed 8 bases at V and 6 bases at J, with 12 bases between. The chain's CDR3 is CASRASADTQYF. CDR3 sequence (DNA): TGTGCCAGCCGGGCGTCGGCGGATACGCAGTATTTT.

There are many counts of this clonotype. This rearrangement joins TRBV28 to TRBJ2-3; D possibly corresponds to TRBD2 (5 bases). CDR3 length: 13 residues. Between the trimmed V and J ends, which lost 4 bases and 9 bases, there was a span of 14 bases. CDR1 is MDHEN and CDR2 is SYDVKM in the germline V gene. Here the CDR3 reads CASSWEAVTTQYF. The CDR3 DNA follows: TGTGCCAGCAGTTGGGAAGCGGTGACGACGCAGTATTTT.

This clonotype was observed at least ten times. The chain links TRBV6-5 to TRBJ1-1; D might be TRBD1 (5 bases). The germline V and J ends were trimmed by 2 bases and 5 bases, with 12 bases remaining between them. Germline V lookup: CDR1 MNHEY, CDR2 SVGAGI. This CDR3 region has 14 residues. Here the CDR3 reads CASSYTRARTEAFF. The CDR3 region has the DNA TGTGCCAGCAGTTACACCAGGGCTCGGACTGAAGCTTTCTTT.

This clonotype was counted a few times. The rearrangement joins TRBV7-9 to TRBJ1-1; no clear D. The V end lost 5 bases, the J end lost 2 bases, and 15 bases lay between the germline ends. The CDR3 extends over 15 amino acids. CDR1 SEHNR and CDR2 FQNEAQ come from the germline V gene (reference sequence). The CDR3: CASSRQTILNTEAFF. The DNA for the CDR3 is TGTGCCAGCAGCCGACAAACAATTCTAAACACTGAAGCTTTCTTT.

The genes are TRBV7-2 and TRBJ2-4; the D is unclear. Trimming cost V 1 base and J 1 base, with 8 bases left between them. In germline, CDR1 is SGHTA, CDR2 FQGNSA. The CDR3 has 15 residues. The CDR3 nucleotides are TGTGCCAGCAGCTTAGTACGGACGGCCAAAAACATTCAGTACTTC. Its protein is CASSLVRTAKNIQYF.

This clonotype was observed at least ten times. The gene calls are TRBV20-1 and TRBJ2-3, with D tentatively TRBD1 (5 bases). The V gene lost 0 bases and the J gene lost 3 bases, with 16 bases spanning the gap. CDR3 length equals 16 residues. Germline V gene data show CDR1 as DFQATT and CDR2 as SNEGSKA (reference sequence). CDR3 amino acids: CSARDPKGASTDTQYF. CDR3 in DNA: TGCAGTGCTAGAGATCCGAAAGGGGCTAGTACAGATACGCAGTATTTT.

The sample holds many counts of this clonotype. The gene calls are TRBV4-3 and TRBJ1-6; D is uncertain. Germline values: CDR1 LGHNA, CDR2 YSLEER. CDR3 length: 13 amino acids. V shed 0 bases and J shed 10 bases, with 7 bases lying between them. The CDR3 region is CASSQDNGSPLHF. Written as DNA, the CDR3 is TGCGCCAGCAGCCAAGACAACGGGTCACCCCTCCACTTT.

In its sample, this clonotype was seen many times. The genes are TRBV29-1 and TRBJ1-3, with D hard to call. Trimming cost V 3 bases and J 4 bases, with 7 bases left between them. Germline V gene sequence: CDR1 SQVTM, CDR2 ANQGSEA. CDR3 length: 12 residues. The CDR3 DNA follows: TGCAGCGTTGAGGGGAAAGGAAACACCATATATTTT. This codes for CSVEGKGNTIYF.

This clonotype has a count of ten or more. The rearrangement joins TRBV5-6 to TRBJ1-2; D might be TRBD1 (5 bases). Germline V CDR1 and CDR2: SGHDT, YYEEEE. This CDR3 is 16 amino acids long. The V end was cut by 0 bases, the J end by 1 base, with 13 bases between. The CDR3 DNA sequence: TGTGCCAGCAGCTTGGGCTGGTTGGGGGATAACTATGGCTACACCTTC. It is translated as CASSLGWLGDNYGYTF.

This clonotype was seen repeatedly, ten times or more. In DNA form, the CDR3 reads TGTGCCAGCAACCCAACAGGGGGCGGGGCTGAAGCTTTCTTT. Translation gives CASNPTGGGAEAFF. The chain has TRBV12-3 or TRBV12-4 and TRBJ1-1, with TRBD1 matching over 9 bases. The V gene end was trimmed by 7 bases and the J gene end by 6 bases; junction bases not matched to a gene: 9. There are 14 residues in the CDR3.

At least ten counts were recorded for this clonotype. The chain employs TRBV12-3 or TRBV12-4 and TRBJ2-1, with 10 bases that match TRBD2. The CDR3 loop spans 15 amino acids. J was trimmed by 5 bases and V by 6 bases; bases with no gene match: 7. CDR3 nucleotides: TGTGCCAGCAGCCTAGCGGGAGTTCGACACAATGAGCAGTTCTTC. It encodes CASSLAGVRHNEQFF.

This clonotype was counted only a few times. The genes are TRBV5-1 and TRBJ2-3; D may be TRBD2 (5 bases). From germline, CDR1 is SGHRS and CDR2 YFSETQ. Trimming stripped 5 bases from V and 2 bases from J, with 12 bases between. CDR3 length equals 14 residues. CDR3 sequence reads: CASREAAYTDTQYF. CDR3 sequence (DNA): TGCGCCAGCAGGGAAGCGGCCTACACAGATACGCAGTATTTT.

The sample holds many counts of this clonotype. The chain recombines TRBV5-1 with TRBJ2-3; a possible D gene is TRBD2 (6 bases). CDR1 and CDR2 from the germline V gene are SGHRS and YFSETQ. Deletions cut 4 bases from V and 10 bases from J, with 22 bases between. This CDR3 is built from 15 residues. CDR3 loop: CASSPPIGLWEAQYF. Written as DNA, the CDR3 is TGCGCCAGCAGCCCTCCCATAGGACTGTGGGAGGCGCAGTATTTT.